The 21 T cell receptor beta chains reported below all come from one sample, sequenced in a study of regulatory T cells in long-lasting Graves disease. Arm-PCR with iRepertoire HTBI primers amplified the CDR3 regions for these TCR beta libraries. MiXCR, run by TCRdb on the multiplex PCR reads, gives a single entry per CDR3 protein. The table shows about 540,000 distinct CDR3 sequences, with about 13% occurring only once. Time point of the sample: newly diagnosed GD, antithyroid drugs for less than 3 months. PBMC-extracted RNA yielded the TCR library. These same data were also listed under a study on T cells in Graves' hyperthyroidism and ophthalmopathy.

The sequencing here drew on peripheral blood mononuclear cells (PBMCs), taken at new diagnosis, from a patient treated with antithyroid drugs. The source of these receptors is a man aged 25-40 years with Graves disease.

This clonotype was detected many times. This sequence joins TRBV2 and TRBJ2-5; D is undetermined. V lost 6 bases and J lost 3, with 14 bases in between. CDR3 length: 14 amino acids. The germline gives CDR1 SNHLY, CDR2 FYNNEI. The CDR3 DNA reads TGTGCCAGCAGGATAAGGCCCGGAGAAGAGACCCAGTACTTC. Translation: CASRIRPGEETQYF.

This CDR3 reads CASSTRRPGGQPQHF. CDR3 bases: TGTGCCAGTAGTACCCGCCGGCCCGGGGGACAGCCCCAGCATTTT. V gene TRBV19 combines with J gene TRBJ1-5, with a weak D call TRBD1 (5 bases). This CDR3 is 15 amino acids long. V was trimmed by 4 bases and J by 7 bases, leaving 17 bases between them. Germline V gene sequence: CDR1 LNHDA, CDR2 SQIVND (reference sequence).

This clonotype was found many times. The chain carries TRBV11-2 and TRBJ1-1; the match to TRBD1 covers 7 bases. The V gene's germline CDR1 is SGHAT and CDR2 FQNNGV. The V gene end was trimmed by 5 bases and the J gene end by 6 bases; junction bases not matched to a gene: 6. The CDR3 is 13 amino acids. In DNA, the CDR3 is TGTGCCAGCAGCACTCAGGGGGGGGCTGAAGCTTTCTTT. This codes for CASSTQGGAEAFF.

This clonotype was observed a handful of times. This chain joins TRBV20-1 and TRBJ2-5; D perhaps matches TRBD2 (5 bases). Trimming shortened V by 2 bases and J by 7 bases, and 17 bases separated the two germline ends. Germline V gene data show CDR1 as DFQATT and CDR2 as SNEGSKA (reference sequence). The length of the CDR3 is 14 residues. CDR3 region: CSARPRTEMWTQYF. In DNA form, the CDR3 reads TGCAGTGCTAGACCCCGGACTGAAATGTGGACCCAGTACTTC.

There are many counts of this clonotype. V is TRBV20-1 and J is TRBJ2-5; no clear D gene. The CDR3 extends over 14 amino acids. Germline assignment: CDR1 DFQATT and CDR2 SNEGSKA (reference sequence). V lost 0 bases and J lost 4, with 12 bases in between. This CDR3 reads CSARDGNRRETQYF. For the CDR3, the DNA is TGCAGTGCTAGAGATGGTAACCGCAGAGAGACCCAGTACTTC.

This clonotype was found many times. The CDR3 sequence: CASSFRGVAKGELFF. In DNA form, the CDR3 reads TGTGCCAGCAGCTTCCGTGGGGTCGCAAAGGGGGAGCTGTTTTTT. V usage is TRBV9 and J usage is TRBJ2-2; no reliable D call. V was pared by 4 bases and J by 8 bases, with 18 bases between. The germline gives CDR1 SGDLS, CDR2 YYNGEE. The CDR3 length is 15 residues.

This clonotype was recorded only once. The chain uses TRBV4-2 and TRBJ2-1; D possibly corresponds to TRBD2 (5 bases). Germline CDR1 reads LGHNA; CDR2 reads YNFKEQ. Trimming stripped 2 bases from V and 5 bases from J, with 7 bases between. This CDR3 comprises 13 residues. The CDR3 here is CASSQLRDNEQFF. CDR3 bases: TGTGCCAGCAGCCAACTGAGGGACAATGAGCAGTTCTTC.

The sample holds many counts of this clonotype. The rearrangement links TRBV2 to TRBJ2-6; D assignment may be TRBD1 or TRBD2 (5 bases each). The CDR3 runs 17 residues. Germline CDR1 and CDR2: SNHLY and FYNNEI. The germline V and J ends were trimmed by 5 bases and 4 bases, with 18 bases remaining between them. CDR3 DNA sequence: TGTGCCAGCAGTCCCTCCCGTGCAGGGACGGGGGCCAACGTCCTGACTTTC. Encoded protein: CASSPSRAGTGANVLTF.

This clonotype was counted many times. This chain links TRBV5-1 with TRBJ2-1, with 7 bases identical to TRBD2. Trimming cost V 4 bases and J 5 bases; bases outside gene matches: 9. The CDR3 is 15 residues long. CDR1 SGHRS and CDR2 YFSETQ come from the germline V gene. The CDR3 region has the DNA TGCGCCAGCAGCCCGGGTCCAGCGGGAAACAATGAGCAGTTCTTC. As protein: CASSPGPAGNNEQFF.

This clonotype was recorded many times. CDR3 residues: CASSGLAGGAYEQYF. The CDR3 nucleotides read TGTGCCAGCAGTGGACTAGCGGGAGGGGCCTACGAGCAGTACTTC. V usage is TRBV28 and J usage is TRBJ2-7, with 15 nucleotides matching TRBD2. The CDR3 has 15 amino acids. V shed 5 bases and J 2 bases; nucleotides not matched to a gene: 1. Germline CDR1 MDHEN, CDR2 SYDVKM. Drawing the rest from reference TRBV28 and TRBJ2-7, the complete variable domain is DVKVTQSSRYLVKRTGEKVFLECVQDMDHENMFWYRQDPGLGLRLIYFSYDVKMKEKGDIPEGYSVSREKKERFSLILESASTNQTSMYLCASSGLAGGAYEQYFGPGTRLTVT.

This clonotype appeared many times. V usage is TRBV5-1 and J usage is TRBJ1-1, with no clear D. From germline, CDR1 is SGHRS and CDR2 YFSETQ. Trimming removed 0 bases at V and 0 bases at J, with 6 bases between. This CDR3 is built from 14 residues. CDR3 sequence: CASSLVEVNTEAFF. CDR3 coding DNA: TGCGCCAGCAGCTTGGTAGAGGTGAACACTGAAGCTTTCTTT.

This clonotype was counted ten times or more. CDR3 DNA sequence: TGTGCCACTAAACAGGGGGCGACCCCTGAAGCTTTCTTT. It is translated as CATKQGATPEAFF. The rearrangement joins TRBV19 to TRBJ1-1, with 9 bases lining up with TRBD1. This CDR3 has 13 amino acids. Trimming cost V 10 bases and J 6 bases; bases outside gene matches: 9. CDR1 and CDR2 from the germline V gene are LNHDA and SQIVND (reference sequence).

This clonotype was observed a few times. This chain joins TRBV7-9 and TRBJ2-1; 11 nucleotides line up with TRBD2. V lost 2 bases, J lost 2 bases, and 5 bases stayed unmatched. Germline CDR1 SEHNR, CDR2 FQNEAQ (reference sequence). The CDR3 is 17 residues long. CDR3 residues: CASSLRASGRTYNEQFF. The CDR3 DNA reads TGTGCCAGCAGCTTAAGGGCTAGCGGGAGGACCTACAATGAGCAGTTCTTC.

In its sample, this clonotype was seen a few times. J is TRBJ2-3 and V is TRBV20-1; 11 bases agree with TRBD2. Trimming removed 0 bases from V and 4 bases from J; junction bases left unmatched: 6. Looked up from germline, CDR1 is DFQATT and CDR2 is SNEGSKA (reference sequence). The CDR3 totals 16 residues. DNA of the CDR3: TGCAGTGCTAGAGACTCACTAGCGGGAGTAGCAGATACGCAGTATTTT. Its protein product is CSARDSLAGVADTQYF.

The chain joins TRBV18 to TRBJ1-3; D possibly corresponds to TRBD1 (5 bases). CDR3 length equals 18 residues. V was clipped by 8 bases and J by 0 bases, with 23 bases between them. Germline CDR1 reads KGHSH; CDR2 reads LQKENI. The chain's CDR3 is CASPFAGNPLSSGNTIYF. As DNA, the CDR3 is TGTGCCAGCCCATTCGCAGGGAACCCCTTATCCTCTGGAAACACCATATATTTT. Filled out from reference TRBV18 and TRBJ1-3, the complete variable domain reads NAGVMQNPRHLVRRRGQEARLRCSPMKGHSHVYWYRQLPEEGLKFMVYLQKENIIDESGMPKERFSAEFPKEGPSILRIQQVVRGDSAAYFCASPFAGNPLSSGNTIYFGEGSWLTVV.

This clonotype was counted many times. This sequence joins TRBV6-2 or TRBV6-3 and TRBJ1-1; unclear D gene. The length of the CDR3 is 12 residues. V dropped 5 bases and J dropped 7 bases, with 11 bases sitting between them. From germline, CDR1 is MNHEY and CDR2 SVGEGT. CDR3 residues: CASSAIRGEAFF. The CDR3 region has the DNA TGTGCCAGCAGTGCGATTCGGGGTGAAGCTTTCTTT.

In regard to this clonotype: With a much larger clone just one base away, this may be a read error. CDR3 DNA sequence: TGCAGTATAAGGACGGGTCAGAGAGCGGAGGCCCAGTACTTC. Translating gives CSIRTGQRAEAQYF. V gene TRBV20-1 combines with J gene TRBJ2-5; possibly TRBD2 for D (5 bases). Germline-derived CDR1 and CDR2 are DFQATT and SNEGSKA (reference sequence). V shed 8 bases and J shed 9 bases, with 25 bases lying between them. The CDR3 is 14 residues long.

This clonotype was found a few times. CDR3 amino acids: CASRGTSGSYGQFF. The CDR3 DNA is TGTGCCAGCAGAGGGACTAGCGGGAGCTATGGGCAGTTCTTC. J is TRBJ2-1 and V is TRBV12-3 or TRBV12-4; 14 positions agree with TRBD2. Germline trimming cut 6 bases from V and 12 bases from J; bases unmatched to any gene: 7. The CDR3 has 14 amino acids.

This chain uses TRBV20-1 with TRBJ2-5; 7 positions match TRBD2. The V gene end was trimmed by 3 bases and the J gene end by 4 bases; junction bases not matched to a gene: 8. CDR1 is DFQATT and CDR2 is SNEGSKA in the germline V gene (reference sequence). This CDR3 region has 14 residues. The CDR3 DNA reads as TGCAGTGCTAGGGGTGGGGGACTAAGAGAGACCCAGTACTTC. Translated, it gives CSARGGGLRETQYF.

This clonotype occurred many times. The J gene is TRBJ2-1, the V gene TRBV12-3 or TRBV12-4; D is possibly TRBD1 (6 bases). V lost 1 base and J lost 7, with 17 bases in between. CDR3 size: 16 residues. The CDR3 protein is CASSLGGWGRENEQFF. As DNA, the CDR3 is TGTGCCAGCAGTTTAGGGGGGTGGGGGCGTGAGAATGAGCAGTTCTTC.

The chain is built from TRBV10-3 and TRBJ2-1; 10 positions match TRBD2. The CDR3 is made up of 16 amino acids. Per germline, CDR1 ENHRY and CDR2 SYGVKD. The V and J ends lost 1 base and 5 bases, in that order; junction bases with no gene match: 5. CDR3 coding DNA: TGTGCCATCAGTGAGTGGCTAGCGGGAGATAACAATGAGCAGTTCTTC. Residues: CAISEWLAGDNNEQFF.